This passage covers 23 T cell receptor beta chains from one sample sequenced in a study of T-cell memory formation after mild COVID-19. TCRdb called the 5' RACE reads again in MiXCR, with one record for every CDR3 protein. The sample shows roughly 450,000 distinct CDR3 sequences, 15% to 20% of them seen only once. Material for sequencing was PBMCs or a T cell subset sorted from them (not recorded which). These receptor sequences come from an adult woman who had mild COVID-19 (a few samples of this study predate the infection). Cell type and time point are not known.

This clonotype has just a few counts. The rearrangement joins TRBV9 to TRBJ2-3; 12 nucleotides align to TRBD2. This CDR3 is built from 17 residues. The trim removed 4 bases at V and 1 base at J, leaving 7 bases unmatched. The germline gives CDR1 SGDLS, CDR2 YYNGEE. DNA of the CDR3: TGTGCCAGCAGCCCAGAGACTAGCGGGGGTCGCACAGATACGCAGTATTTT. Residues: CASSPETSGGRTDTQYF.

In this sample, this clonotype turned up a few times. The V gene is TRBV27, the J gene TRBJ2-7, with D unresolved. Germline values: CDR1 MNHEY, CDR2 SMNVEV (reference sequence). Trimming stripped 2 bases from V and 0 bases from J, with 5 bases between. The CDR3 contains 13 residues. The CDR3 region is CASSLTVSYEQYF. The DNA for the CDR3 is TGTGCCAGCAGTTTAACCGTCTCCTACGAGCAGTACTTC.

This clonotype was seen more than once but under ten times. The chain recombines TRBV4-3 with TRBJ2-2; 7 nucleotides align to TRBD2. The length of the CDR3 is 17 residues. The junction had 8 bases not matched to a gene; V was cut back by 0 bases and J by 4 bases. From germline, CDR1 is LGHNA and CDR2 YSLEER. For the CDR3, the DNA is TGCGCCAGCAGCCAAGATACGTTAATAGCGGGCACCGGGGAGCTGTTTTTT. Translation gives CASSQDTLIAGTGELFF.

This clonotype was detected only a few times. This chain links TRBV5-5 with TRBJ2-5; D possibly corresponds to TRBD2 (5 bases). The CDR3 covers 13 residues. V gave up 7 bases and J gave up 7 bases, with 17 bases separating them. The germline gives CDR1 SGHKS, CDR2 YYEKEE (reference sequence). CDR3 region: CASEGFADWTQYF. The CDR3 bases are TGTGCCAGCGAGGGCTTTGCGGATTGGACCCAGTACTTC.

This chain uses TRBV20-1 with TRBJ2-1; 9 bases agree with TRBD2. V trimming: 3 bases; J trimming: 8 bases; junction bases outside the gene matches: 11. CDR1 and CDR2 (germline): DFQATT, SNEGSKA (reference sequence). The CDR3 is 15 amino acids. CDR3 in DNA: TGCAGTGCTAGGGCGCGGGGGGGCCAAGCGTATGAGCAGTTCTTC. The encoded protein is CSARARGGQAYEQFF.

V gene TRBV5-4 combines with J gene TRBJ2-7, with TRBD1 identical over 8 bases. J gave up 7 bases and V 1 base, and 10 bases lay outside the gene matches. Looked up from germline, CDR1 is SGHNT and CDR2 is YYREEE (reference sequence). This CDR3 spans 15 amino acids. CDR3 region: CASSLSAGGNWEQYF. The CDR3 region has the DNA TGTGCCAGCAGCTTGTCGGCAGGGGGCAATTGGGAGCAGTACTTC.

This clonotype came up a few times. The chain has TRBV7-9 and TRBJ1-6; D may be TRBD1 (6 bases). The CDR3 length is 13 residues. V was shortened by 5 bases and J by 11 bases, with 13 bases between the two germline ends. The germline CDR1 and CDR2 sequences are SEHNR and FQNEAQ (reference sequence). The CDR3 protein is CASSPGGGPPLHF. DNA for the CDR3: TGTGCCAGCAGCCCCGGGGGGGGGCCACCCCTCCACTTT.

This clonotype was picked up a small number of times. The rearrangement joins TRBV29-1 to TRBJ2-4, with D maybe TRBD1 (6 bases). The CDR3 contains 13 residues. Germline CDR1 SQVTM, CDR2 ANQGSEA. Trimming removed 5 bases at V and 0 bases at J, with 8 bases between. CDR3 amino acids: CSVPTGAKNIQYF. The CDR3 DNA reads TGCAGCGTTCCGACAGGAGCCAAAAACATTCAGTACTTC.

This clonotype was seen a few times. The V gene is TRBV15, the J gene TRBJ2-3; D is possibly TRBD2 (6 bases). Germline CDR1 reads LNHNV; CDR2 reads YYDKDF (reference sequence). This CDR3 has 16 amino acids. V dropped 1 base and J dropped 0 bases, with 11 bases sitting between them. The CDR3 is CATSRVPGVSTDTQYF. The CDR3 DNA is TGTGCCACCAGCAGAGTGCCGGGAGTTAGCACAGATACGCAGTATTTT.

This clonotype was counted between two and nine times. V usage is TRBV12-3 or TRBV12-4 and J usage is TRBJ2-5; 14 nucleotides match TRBD2. The J segment lost 4 bases and the V segment lost 7 bases, leaving 5 bases of the junction unmatched. The CDR3 is 15 residues long. The CDR3 here is CASKAGTSGGETQYF. CDR3 bases: TGTGCCAGCAAAGCCGGGACTAGCGGGGGAGAGACCCAGTACTTC.

This clonotype has more than one count but fewer than ten. CDR3 residues: CASSEGLSDTQYF. The DNA for the CDR3 is TGTGCCAGCAGCGAAGGGCTTTCCGATACGCAGTATTTT. The gene calls are TRBV5-6 and TRBJ2-3; D is unresolved. The germline V gene has CDR1 SGHDT and CDR2 YYEEEE. The CDR3 spans 13 residues. The V and J ends lost 4 bases and 6 bases respectively, with 12 bases between them.

The rearrangement links TRBV27 to TRBJ2-2; perhaps TRBD1 as D (6 bases). V was shortened by 4 bases and J by 0 bases, with 12 bases between the two germline ends. This CDR3 has 16 residues. The V gene's germline CDR1 is MNHEY and CDR2 SMNVEV (reference sequence). DNA for the CDR3: TGTGCCAGCAGTTCCCGGACAGTCACGAACACCGGGGAGCTGTTTTTT. Protein: CASSSRTVTNTGELFF.

The V and J genes are TRBV4-1 and TRBJ1-2; D gene uncertain. V was pared by 0 bases and J by 4 bases, with 18 bases between. Per the germline V gene, CDR1 is MGHRA and CDR2 is YSYEKL. CDR3 size: 17 residues. CDR3 in amino acids: CASSQEEVLLPAYGYTF. DNA for the CDR3: TGCGCCAGCAGCCAAGAAGAGGTACTTCTCCCCGCCTATGGCTACACCTTC.

The V and J genes are TRBV20-1 and TRBJ2-6; perhaps TRBD2 as D (7 bases). Trimming took off 3 bases at V and 4 bases at J, with 13 bases between the two ends. CDR1 and CDR2 from the germline V gene are DFQATT and SNEGSKA (reference sequence). CDR3 length equals 15 residues. The CDR3 DNA sequence: TGCAGTGCTAGGCTGGGGGGGCGCGGGGCCAACGTCCTGACTTTC. This gives the protein CSARLGGRGANVLTF.

CDR3 amino acids: CASSYSRVLGTGELFF. CDR3 coding DNA: TGTGCCAGCAGTTACTCGAGGGTTCTGGGCACCGGGGAGCTGTTTTTT. This chain links TRBV6-5 with TRBJ2-2, with TRBD2 as a possible D gene (5 bases). In germline, CDR1 is MNHEY, CDR2 SVGAGI. The CDR3 extends over 16 amino acids. The V end lost 0 bases, the J end lost 4 bases, and 12 bases lay between the germline ends.

This clonotype was counted between two and nine times. The CDR3 coding sequence is TGTGCCAGCACCTTGGGGGGGCTAGGACAGCCCCAGCATTTT. It specifies CASTLGGLGQPQHF. The rearrangement uses TRBV12-3 or TRBV12-4 and TRBJ1-5; weak D call: TRBD1 (6 bases). The V end lost 7 bases, the J end lost 7 bases, and 17 bases lay between the germline ends. The CDR3 is 14 amino acids.

The chain has TRBV4-1 and TRBJ2-5, with a tentative D call TRBD2 (6 bases). V lost 3 bases and J 5 bases, leaving 10 bases between the germline ends. Per germline, CDR1 MGHRA and CDR2 YSYEKL. The CDR3 extends over 13 amino acids. CDR3: CASSQGLRETQYF. The CDR3 DNA reads as TGCGCCAGCAGCCAGGGACTTCGGGAGACCCAGTACTTC.

This clonotype has only a few counts. CDR3 sequence (DNA): TGTGCCAGCACACGGGACTCCCTTGGCTATGGCTACACCTTC. Protein product: CASTRDSLGYGYTF. V and J are TRBV25-1 and TRBJ1-2; a possible D gene is TRBD1 (5 bases). Deletions cut 7 bases from V and 4 bases from J, with 16 bases between. The germline V gene has CDR1 MGHDK and CDR2 SYGVNS. The CDR3 consists of 14 residues.

J is TRBJ1-1 and V is TRBV5-5, with D possibly TRBD1 on 6 matching bases. V shed 6 bases and J shed 5 bases, with 14 bases lying between them. This CDR3 contains 13 residues. CDR1 is SGHKS and CDR2 is YYEKEE in the germline V gene (reference sequence). The CDR3 nucleotides are TGTGCCAGCAAAGGGGGGAGTAGAACTGAAGCTTTCTTT. Its protein is CASKGGSRTEAFF.

The chain employs TRBV5-1 and TRBJ1-2; 10 positions match TRBD1. Germline V gene data show CDR1 as SGHRS and CDR2 as YFSETQ. V lost 0 bases to trimming and J lost 8 bases; unmatched junction nucleotides: 7. CDR3 length equals 15 residues. CDR3 protein: CASSLGDRGVGGYTF. Here the CDR3 DNA reads TGCGCCAGCAGCTTGGGGGACAGGGGAGTCGGCGGCTACACCTTC.

This clonotype has only a few counts. The chain has TRBV6-5 and TRBJ1-2; TRBD1 agrees at 9 bases. The J segment lost 4 bases and the V segment lost 8 bases, leaving 8 bases of the junction unmatched. Germline V gene data show CDR1 as MNHEY and CDR2 as SVGAGI. The CDR3 contains 14 residues. This chain's CDR3 is CASSTGGRIYGYTF. In DNA form, the CDR3 reads TGTGCCAGCTCGACAGGGGGACGAATCTATGGCTACACCTTC.

The sample holds a few counts of this clonotype. The chain carries TRBV20-1 and TRBJ2-1; D may be TRBD2 (6 bases). V was pared by 3 bases and J by 5 bases, with 11 bases between. Germline-derived CDR1 and CDR2 are DFQATT and SNEGSKA (reference sequence). This CDR3 has 13 residues. The CDR3 here is CSASGRIHNEQFF. CDR3 DNA sequence: TGCAGTGCTAGCGGGAGAATTCACAATGAGCAGTTCTTC.

The table lists this clonotype with a few counts. This chain links TRBV7-9 with TRBJ1-1, with D possibly being TRBD1 (6 bases). There are 16 residues in the CDR3. Germline V CDR1 and CDR2: SEHNR, FQNEAQ (reference sequence). The V gene lost 0 bases and the J gene lost 1 base, with 12 bases spanning the gap. CDR3 coding DNA: TGTGCCAGCAGCTTAGCGCAGGGGACTTCGAACACTGAAGCTTTCTTT. Amino acid sequence: CASSLAQGTSNTEAFF.